The T cell receptor beta chain described here comes from a study of T cell repertoires in cytomegalovirus infection (dated by TCRdb to about 2019). Broadly, across the study: Alongside well-studied HLA-B-restricted epitopes, the peptide stimulations were aimed at recently identified HLA-C-restricted CMV epitopes, whose presentation resists viral immunomodulation. Donor HLA type was relevant to the analysis, because carriage of CMV infection together with the matching HLA type was indicated by public TCR beta signatures.

Read against the paper, the sample's treatment or condition label means: in vitro stimulation with specific CMV peptide epitopes to enrich CMV-specific T cells. The paper's findings and limits, for the study overall: Cumulative frequency of public TCR beta family members discriminated carriers of CMV infection plus the relevant HLA type in this cohort and an independent roughly 350-donor cohort. In the ex vivo response, HLA-C-restricted CMV-specific TCR beta clonotypes were dominant, and in two of eight donors the single most frequent clonotype came from this HLA-C-restricted group.

On this clonotype: Its target antigen remains unknown. There are no base qualities to consult, and no much larger clone falls within one base.

Taken from cysteine to phenylalanine, the CDR3 has 15 residues. Solely the CDR3 DNA is kept, with 45 bases framed from the first base. From a lookup of the germline V gene (reference sequence), CDR1 and CDR2 are LNHDA and SQIVND. Between the V and J ends, shortened by 3 bases and 5 bases respectively, the junction contains 14 bases. The listed sequencing device is Illumina HiSeq 1500. TCRdb ran its own pipeline on the public reads, namely fastp trimming at Q25 and MiXCR clone calling, and kept in-frame beta chains. Merged by CDR3 protein, the rows form single entries marked with the most common genes and DNA. Present in this sample are about 160,000 distinct CDR3 sequences, about a fifth of which were seen just once. The leading ten clones occupy roughly 25% of the sample.

The rearrangement combines TRBV19 with TRBJ1-5; a weak D assignment points to TRBD1 (5 bases agree). The source is a human donor in good health (CMV status not recorded). Some clones in this sample may be carry-over from other donors' samples. Sequenced material: CD8+ T cells from cultured PBMCs, taken from culture after CMV antigen stimulation. The CDR3 amino acid sequence is: CASSIPREGDQPQHF. The bases read TGTGCCAGTAGTATCCCCAGGGAAGGGGATCAGCCCCAGCATTTT.